The 2 T cell receptor beta chains listed next were all sequenced from one sample in a study of OX40 agonist ivuxolimab in advanced cancers. Libraries were prepared by immunoSEQ multiplex PCR; TCRdb keeps only in-frame clonotypes and omits some of them. This repertoire shows approximately 60,000 clones, over 65% found once; its top ten account for roughly 2.3%. The sample in question was CD4+ or CD8+ T cells sorted from blood, obtained in a trial of the OX40 agonist ivuxolimab. The origin of the receptors is an adult with an advanced solid tumor such as melanoma, head and neck, liver or kidney cancer.

V usage is TRBV5-6 and J usage is TRBJ1-1; tentative D call: TRBD1 (5 bases). Per germline, CDR1 SGHDT and CDR2 YYEEEE. V was clipped by 2 bases and J by 3 bases, with 11 bases between them. The CDR3 length is 14 residues. CDR3 loop: CASSFSQGHTEAFF. CDR3 in DNA: TGTGCCAGCAGCTTTTCGCAGGGCCACACTGAAGCTTTCTTT.

This chain connects TRBV7-9 to TRBJ2-1; a possible D gene is TRBD1 (7 bases). The CDR3 loop spans 14 amino acids. V lost 5 bases and J lost 6, with 14 bases in between. Per germline, CDR1 SEHNR and CDR2 FQNEAQ (reference sequence). The CDR3 DNA sequence: TGTGCCAGCAGCAGACAGGAGGGGGCCAATGAGCAGTTCTTC. Encoded protein: CASSRQEGANEQFF.